The T cell receptor (beta chain) described here comes from a study of cytomegalovirus exposure and HLA in healthy donors. Study-wide results and limits: CMV serostatus alone was available as immune exposure information. Productive status was seen about 90% or about 30% of the time for most TCR beta V segments in an earlier analysis.

In the PCR, 60 Vbeta and 13 Jbeta primers were used. The data were produced by immunoSEQ multiplex PCR, yet TCRdb's version contains in-frame clones alone and is incomplete. The sample has 90,000 to 95,000 clones, just over 75% seen once. A remark on this clone: Its antigen is not identified.

The V and J ends lost 3 bases and 7 bases respectively, with 16 bases between them. This CDR3 contains 15 residues. The germline V gene has CDR1 SGHTA and CDR2 FQGTGA. This chain joins TRBV7-3 and TRBJ2-1, with D perhaps TRBD2 (6 bases). The sequencing input was PBMCs. This clonotype was obtained from a young man in good health and CMV-seronegative. Here the CDR3 DNA reads TGTGCCAGCAGCTTGATTGGGGGGTCCGCGAATGAGCAGTTCTTC. This codes for CASSLIGGSANEQFF.